These 28 T cell receptor beta chains share one sample of origin, sequenced in a study of T cell repertoires in cytomegalovirus infection. TCRdb ran MiXCR on the reads and lists one entry per CDR3 protein. The sample lists about 130,000 distinct CDR3 sequences, almost 9% seen once, with 9.5% to 13% in the top ten. Sequenced material: PBMCs. The receptors stem from a human donor in good health (CMV status not recorded). Some clones in this sample may be carry-over from other donors' samples.

This clonotype was observed at least ten times. The chain is built from TRBV19 and TRBJ2-7; D ambiguous. Germline-derived CDR1 and CDR2 are LNHDA and SQIVND (reference sequence). This CDR3 region has 11 residues. V was pared by 7 bases and J by 6 bases, with 10 bases between. The CDR3 reads CASIGRCEQYF. The CDR3, as DNA: TGTGCCAGTATTGGGCGCTGCGAGCAGTACTTC.

The chain recombines TRBV28 with TRBJ2-5, with 7 bases that match TRBD1. The CDR3 runs 14 residues. V lost 5 bases, J lost 5 bases, and 8 bases stayed unmatched. Germline CDR1 MDHEN, CDR2 SYDVKM. In DNA, the CDR3 is TGTGCCAGCAGTACCAGAGGGGGCCTGGAGACCCAGTACTTC. Protein sequence: CASSTRGGLETQYF.

Ten or more counts support this clonotype. The chain recombines TRBV7-2 with TRBJ2-5; 13 nucleotides agree with TRBD2. Germline values: CDR1 SGHTA, CDR2 FQGNSA. Losses at the gene ends were 6 bases for V and 9 bases for J; bases not matched to a gene: 7. This CDR3 comprises 14 residues. As DNA, the CDR3 is TGTGCCAGCAGACCAGGACTAGCGGGGGAGGCCCAGTACTTC. Translated: CASRPGLAGEAQYF.

At least ten counts were recorded for this clonotype. V and J are TRBV5-1 and TRBJ1-1; D is possibly TRBD1 (5 bases). V was shortened by 0 bases and J by 4 bases, with 13 bases between the two germline ends. The CDR3 is 15 amino acids. The germline gives CDR1 SGHRS, CDR2 YFSETQ. DNA for the CDR3: TGCGCCAGCAGCTTGGAGGGCGGGGGAGTCACTGAAGCTTTCTTT. Its protein is CASSLEGGGVTEAFF.

This clonotype has at least ten counts. The chain employs TRBV14 and TRBJ2-2; D call uncertain. The CDR3 is 14 residues long. Germline assignment: CDR1 SGHDN and CDR2 FVKESK. V lost 0 bases, J lost 1 base, and 3 bases lay in between. In DNA, the CDR3 is TGTGCCAGCAGCCAAGATTGGAACACCGGGGAGCTGTTTTTT. This gives the protein CASSQDWNTGELFF.

This clonotype showed up just a few times. V gene TRBV19 combines with J gene TRBJ1-6; a weak D match, TRBD1 (5 bases). V lost 2 bases to trimming and J lost 8 bases, with 7 bases between them. Germline values: CDR1 LNHDA, CDR2 SQIVND (reference sequence). CDR3 length: 13 residues. CDR3 in amino acids: CASSIQGDSPLHF. The CDR3 DNA follows: TGTGCCAGTAGTATACAGGGTGATTCACCCCTCCACTTT.

There are a few counts of this clonotype. The chain carries TRBV5-1 and TRBJ2-1; D gene unclear. The CDR3 has 13 amino acids. Germline-derived CDR1 and CDR2 are SGHRS and YFSETQ. V was pared by 0 bases and J by 9 bases, with 10 bases between. DNA for the CDR3: TGCGCCAGCAGCTTGGCCGCAAGTGGTGAGCAGTTCTTC. It is translated as CASSLAASGEQFF.

This clonotype has more than one count but fewer than ten. This rearrangement joins TRBV20-1 to TRBJ2-2; 10 nucleotides line up with TRBD2. V lost 5 bases to trimming and J lost 5 bases; unmatched junction nucleotides: 5. The CDR3 is 14 residues long. CDR1 DFQATT and CDR2 SNEGSKA come from the germline V gene (reference sequence). CDR3 amino acids: CSAWTSGGTGELFF. CDR3 nucleotides: TGCAGTGCTTGGACTAGCGGTGGAACCGGGGAGCTGTTTTTT.

This clonotype was observed at least ten times. The chain carries TRBV12-3 or TRBV12-4 and TRBJ2-1, with 8 bases matching TRBD2. V dropped 6 bases and J dropped 0; count of bases not matched to a gene: 10. The CDR3 totals 17 residues. The CDR3 coding sequence is TGTGCCAGCAGACCGGGAGCGGGGGTGAGCTCCTACAATGAGCAGTTCTTC. Encoded protein: CASRPGAGVSSYNEQFF.

The rearrangement joins TRBV12-3 or TRBV12-4 to TRBJ1-5; D uncertain. Trimming left V 2 bases short and J 0 bases short, with 8 bases between. This CDR3 is 15 amino acids long. The CDR3 region is CASSLTTDSNQPQHF. The CDR3 coding sequence is TGTGCCAGCAGTTTAACAACGGATAGCAATCAGCCCCAGCATTTT.

The sample holds many counts of this clonotype. This sequence joins TRBV4-2 and TRBJ2-1, with 9 bases matching TRBD2. Unmatched junction bases numbered 5, after V lost 1 base and J lost 7 bases. Per germline, CDR1 LGHNA and CDR2 YNFKEQ. The CDR3 sequence is 15 residues long. The chain's CDR3 is CASSQVSGGGNEQFF. CDR3 sequence (DNA): TGTGCCAGCAGCCAAGTTAGCGGGGGTGGGAATGAGCAGTTCTTC.

This clonotype was recorded many times. The genes are TRBV11-3 and TRBJ1-1, with a possible D match to TRBD1 (6 bases). Germline CDR1 reads SGHNT; CDR2 reads YENEEA. V was cut by 5 bases and J by 3 bases, with 16 bases left in between. This CDR3 is 15 amino acids long. The CDR3 nucleotides are TGTGCCAGCAGCCTCGGGGGGGGCCGCGACACTGAAGCTTTCTTT. Encoded protein: CASSLGGGRDTEAFF.

This clonotype was seen many times. The genes are TRBV7-2 and TRBJ2-1, with a possible D match to TRBD2 (6 bases). The V gene's germline CDR1 is SGHTA and CDR2 FQGNSA. CDR3 length equals 15 residues. With 4 bases removed from V and 1 base from J, the gap between germline ends came to 11 bases. DNA for the CDR3: TGTGCCAGCAGCTCAACCGGGGGATCCTACAATGAGCAGTTCTTC. Protein: CASSSTGGSYNEQFF.

The table lists this clonotype with many counts. The V gene is TRBV2, the J gene TRBJ2-7; no definite D call. Looked up from germline, CDR1 is SNHLY and CDR2 is FYNNEI. This CDR3 has 11 amino acids. V was clipped by 6 bases and J by 7 bases, with 10 bases between them. The CDR3 is CASRRWPEQYF. CDR3 sequence (DNA): TGTGCCAGCAGGAGGTGGCCAGAGCAGTACTTC.

This chain links TRBV11-1 with TRBJ2-5, with TRBD1 identical over 10 bases. From germline, CDR1 is SGHAT and CDR2 FQDESV (reference sequence). Trimming cost V 6 bases and J 1 base; bases outside gene matches: 2. This CDR3 is built from 14 residues. As DNA, the CDR3 is TGTGCCAGCAGTCGGACAGGGGGCCAAGAGACCCAGTACTTC. It specifies CASSRTGGQETQYF.

The sample holds many counts of this clonotype. V usage is TRBV2 and J usage is TRBJ2-7; tentatively, D is TRBD1 (6 bases). The CDR3 has 16 residues. CDR1 is SNHLY, CDR2 FYNNEI, per germline. Trimming removed 2 bases from V and 0 bases from J, with 14 bases in between. CDR3 nucleotide sequence: TGTGCCAGCAGTGAAAAGCAGGGGTCCTACTCCTACGAGCAGTACTTC. Its protein is CASSEKQGSYSYEQYF.

In this sample, this clonotype turned up many times. The chain recombines TRBV7-8 with TRBJ1-2, with 9 bases fitting TRBD1. This CDR3 is built from 14 residues. V trimming: 5 bases; J trimming: 8 bases; junction bases outside the gene matches: 9. The germline V gene encodes CDR1 SGHVS and CDR2 FQNEAQ. In DNA form, the CDR3 reads TGTGCCAGCAGCCTTACGGACAGGGGAGCAGGCTACACCTTC. Its protein product is CASSLTDRGAGYTF.

A few counts support this clonotype. This sequence joins TRBV2 and TRBJ1-1; D unresolved. The V gene's germline CDR1 is SNHLY and CDR2 FYNNEI. Trimming stripped 4 bases from V and 5 bases from J, with 14 bases between. This CDR3 comprises 14 residues. The CDR3 sequence: CASSASWGITEAFF. The CDR3 nucleotides read TGTGCCAGCAGTGCCAGTTGGGGAATAACTGAAGCTTTCTTT.

There are many counts of this clonotype. The chain joins TRBV2 to TRBJ1-2; possibly TRBD1 for D (5 bases). CDR1 is SNHLY and CDR2 is FYNNEI in the germline V gene. CDR3 length equals 13 residues. The V end lost 3 bases, the J end lost 8 bases, and 13 bases lay between the germline ends. CDR3 protein: CASSDGTRDGYTF. The CDR3 DNA follows: TGTGCCAGCAGTGACGGGACTAGGGACGGCTACACCTTC.

This clonotype was observed at least ten times. The CDR3 here is CASSSGVSYNEQFF. CDR3 DNA: TGTGCCAGCAGCTCGGGGGTCTCCTACAATGAGCAGTTCTTC. The chain is built from TRBV2 and TRBJ2-1; D possibly corresponds to TRBD2 (6 bases). Germline loops: CDR1 SNHLY, CDR2 FYNNEI. Trimming took 6 bases from V and 0 from J, leaving 9 bases between them. The CDR3 totals 14 residues.

Concerning this clonotype: The conserved phenylalanine or tryptophan normally closing the CDR3 is absent here, so this likely arose from a read error. No DNA is shown, since the ends of the CDR3 on it are uncertain; the CDR3 is the one TCRdb lists. This rearrangement joins TRBV29-1 to TRBJ2-1. Termini included, the CDR3 measures 11 amino acids. Germline CDR1 SQVTM, CDR2 ANQGSEA. The CDR3: CSVEVYNEQFL.

The chain employs TRBV10-3 and TRBJ2-3; 7 bases map to TRBD1. V was pared by 2 bases and J by 0 bases, with 5 bases of the junction left unmatched. The CDR3 runs to 16 residues. Per the germline V gene, CDR1 is ENHRY and CDR2 is SYGVKD. The CDR3 DNA reads as TGTGCCATCAGTGAGAGGGGACAGACTAGCACAGATACGCAGTATTTT. Amino acid sequence: CAISERGQTSTDTQYF.

CDR3 loop: CASSYDQGSNEQFF. CDR3 in DNA: TGTGCCAGCAGTTACGATCAGGGTTCCAATGAGCAGTTCTTC. The chain recombines TRBV6-6 with TRBJ2-1, with D possibly TRBD1 on 5 matching bases. The V gene's germline CDR1 is MNHNY and CDR2 SVGAGI (reference sequence). The CDR3 has 14 residues. V lost 2 bases and J lost 6, with 11 bases in between.

In this sample, this clonotype turned up a few times. Here the CDR3 DNA reads TGCGCCAGCAGCAACAGGGGGCTGGAAGGGGATGGCTACACCTTC. Translating gives CASSNRGLEGDGYTF. V gene TRBV5-1 combines with J gene TRBJ1-2, with 9 bases that match TRBD1. Germline V lookup: CDR1 SGHRS, CDR2 YFSETQ. The CDR3 is 15 residues long. Trimming cost V 4 bases and J 6 bases; bases outside gene matches: 10.

This clonotype was seen many times. V is TRBV28 and J is TRBJ1-1; D remains ambiguous. Germline CDR1 MDHEN, CDR2 SYDVKM. V lost 6 bases to trimming and J lost 1 base, with 9 bases between them. CDR3 length: 13 amino acids. The CDR3 loop is CASRPSGNTEAFF. The CDR3 nucleotides are TGTGCCAGCAGGCCCTCAGGGAACACTGAAGCTTTCTTT.

At least ten counts were recorded for this clonotype. This chain links TRBV28 with TRBJ2-5; D uncertain. V lost 3 bases and J lost 5, with 4 bases in between. In germline, CDR1 is MDHEN, CDR2 SYDVKM. CDR3 length: 11 amino acids. This chain's CDR3 is CASSFVETQYF. DNA of the CDR3: TGTGCCAGCAGTTTCGTGGAGACCCAGTACTTC. Filled out from reference TRBV28 and TRBJ2-5, the complete variable domain reads DVKVTQSSRYLVKRTGEKVFLECVQDMDHENMFWYRQDPGLGLRLIYFSYDVKMKEKGDIPEGYSVSREKKERFSLILESASTNQTSMYLCASSFVETQYFGPGTRLLVL.

This clonotype was seen ten or more times. V gene TRBV27 combines with J gene TRBJ2-7; 8 nucleotides line up with TRBD1. From germline, CDR1 is MNHEY and CDR2 SMNVEV (reference sequence). V lost 5 bases to trimming and J lost 3 bases; unmatched junction nucleotides: 6. This CDR3 comprises 14 residues. The CDR3 loop reads CASSPGTGIYEQYF. DNA for the CDR3: TGTGCCAGCAGTCCCGGGACAGGAATCTACGAGCAGTACTTC.

In its sample, this clonotype was seen many times. The J gene is TRBJ2-3, the V gene TRBV24-1; maybe TRBD1 (5 bases). The CDR3 loop spans 16 amino acids. Trimming took off 2 bases at V and 3 bases at J, with 14 bases between the two ends. The germline gives CDR1 KGHDR, CDR2 SFDVKD. The CDR3 spells CATSDSSRQGTDTQYF. For the CDR3, the DNA is TGTGCCACCAGTGATTCTTCGAGGCAGGGAACAGATACGCAGTATTTT.